This record concerns one T cell receptor (beta chain) sequence. Measured with immunoSEQ multiplex PCR; TCRdb has only the in-frame clones, and not every one. The sample has 140,000 to 150,000 clones; around 73% are singletons. The recovered donors of Cohort 3 showed two negative PCRs, clearance, or symptom resolution. V lost 7 bases, J lost 3 bases, and 10 bases stayed unmatched. The CDR3 extends over 16 amino acids. Germline V CDR1 and CDR2: SNHLY, FYNNEI. This sample is drawn from a study of blood T cell repertoires in COVID-19. Study details: COVID-19 samples, acute and convalescent, were from the United States, Italy and Spain.

The sample was PBMCs or T cells enriched from blood (not recorded which). The TCR originated in a woman aged 45-65 years who had recovered from COVID-19. V usage is TRBV2 and J usage is TRBJ2-3, with 10 nucleotides matching TRBD1. CDR3 coding DNA: TGTGCCAGCAACCGGGACAGGGGAACATGGACAGATACGCAGTATTTT. It specifies CASNRDRGTWTDTQYF.